One T cell receptor (beta chain) is described in this entry. Other DNA variants within this sample encode the same CDR3. Sequencing used immunoSEQ multiplex PCR; TCRdb keeps in-frame clones, though not all of them. This table holds roughly 300,000 clones, roughly 86% found once. Germline lookup yields CDR1 MNHEY and CDR2 SMNVEV (reference sequence). The CDR3 length is 14 residues. Between the trimmed V and J ends, which lost 2 bases and 4 bases, there was a span of 8 bases. This sample was included in a study of blood T cell repertoires in COVID-19. This rearrangement joins TRBV27 to TRBJ2-2; no clear D. Specimen: peripheral blood. This receptor was obtained from a woman in her twenties or thirties with COVID-19, enrolled during active disease. CDR3 amino acids: CASSLGAPTGELFF. The CDR3, as DNA: TGTGCCAGCAGTTTAGGAGCGCCCACCGGGGAGCTGTTTTTT.